This T cell receptor beta chain came from a study of post-analysis software for immune sequencing data. This clonotype was seen more than once but under ten times. What it binds is not known. Unique molecular identifiers were carried by the TCR beta cDNA libraries. When about 0.95 to 10 million T cells were used, they gave around 500,000 cDNA molecules. Each CDR3 protein is one row after TCRdb ran MiXCR on the PCR reads. This table has hundreds of thousands of distinct CDR3 sequences, 55% to 60% appearing once. Broader study findings: Significantly decreased normalized Chao1 diversity was recorded for multiple sclerosis patients relative to controls. Controls showed lower frequencies than patients for five TRBV segments, and TRBV5-6, TRBV5-1 and TRBV20-1 were among these.

The CDR3 sequence is 15 residues long. Germline V gene data show CDR1 as MGHRA and CDR2 as YSYEKL. With 1 base clipped from V and 8 bases from J, the junction kept 5 bases outside the gene matches. This rearrangement joins TRBV4-1 to TRBJ2-1; the match to TRBD2 covers 10 bases. The sequence came from a girl aged 2-9 years with multiple sclerosis. Source material: blood. Here the CDR3 reads CASSQALAGAHEQFF. The CDR3 bases are TGCGCCAGCAGCCAAGCTCTAGCGGGAGCCCATGAGCAGTTCTTC.